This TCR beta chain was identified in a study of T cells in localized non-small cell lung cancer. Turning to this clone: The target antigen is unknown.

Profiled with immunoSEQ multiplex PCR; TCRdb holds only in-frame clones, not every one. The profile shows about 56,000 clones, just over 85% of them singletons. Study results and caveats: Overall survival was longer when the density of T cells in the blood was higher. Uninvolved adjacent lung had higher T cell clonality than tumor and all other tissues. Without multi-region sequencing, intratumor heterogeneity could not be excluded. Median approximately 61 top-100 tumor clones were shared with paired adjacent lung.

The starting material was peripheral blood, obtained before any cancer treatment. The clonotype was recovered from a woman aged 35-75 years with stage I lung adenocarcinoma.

The CDR3 DNA is TGTGCCAGCAGCCCCCAAGAGCGCCGAGGGGAGACCCAGTACTTC. It yields the protein CASSPQERRGETQYF. V is TRBV7-8 and J is TRBJ2-5; a possible D gene is TRBD2 (5 bases). Between the trimmed V and J ends, which lost 5 bases and 5 bases, there was a span of 18 bases. The CDR3 consists of 15 residues. The germline V gene has CDR1 SGHVS and CDR2 FQNEAQ.